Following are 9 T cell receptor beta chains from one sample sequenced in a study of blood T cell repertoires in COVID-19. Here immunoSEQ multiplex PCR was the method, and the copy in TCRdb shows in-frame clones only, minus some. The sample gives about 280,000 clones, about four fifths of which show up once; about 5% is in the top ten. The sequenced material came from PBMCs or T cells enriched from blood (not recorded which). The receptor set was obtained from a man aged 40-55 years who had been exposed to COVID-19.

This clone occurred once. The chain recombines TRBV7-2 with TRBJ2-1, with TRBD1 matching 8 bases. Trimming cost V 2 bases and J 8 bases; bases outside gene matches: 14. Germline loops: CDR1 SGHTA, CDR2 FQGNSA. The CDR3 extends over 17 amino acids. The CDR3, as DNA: TGTGCCAGCAGCTTAAATATCGGACAGGGCCCCTGGGATGAGCAGTTCTTC. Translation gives CASSLNIGQGPWDEQFF.

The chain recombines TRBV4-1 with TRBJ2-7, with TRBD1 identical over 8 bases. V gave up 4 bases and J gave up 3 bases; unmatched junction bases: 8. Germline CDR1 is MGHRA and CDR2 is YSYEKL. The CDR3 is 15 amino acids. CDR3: CASSPFDRGHYEQYF. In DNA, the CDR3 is TGCGCCAGCAGCCCATTCGACAGGGGTCACTACGAGCAGTACTTC.

CDR3: CASSPGLAGGVSTDTQYF. CDR3 sequence (DNA): TGCGCCAGCAGCCCGGGACTAGCGGGAGGGGTTAGCACAGATACGCAGTATTTT. V and J are TRBV5-1 and TRBJ2-3; 16 positions agree with TRBD2. With V trimmed by 4 bases and J by 0 bases, 5 bases remained unmatched. CDR1 is SGHRS, CDR2 YFSETQ, per germline. The CDR3 totals 18 residues. Full variable domain (outside the CDR3, taken from reference TRBV5-1 and TRBJ2-3): KAGVTQTPRYLIKTRGQQVTLSCSPISGHRSVSWYQQTPGQGLQFLFEYFSETQRNKGNFPGRFSGRQFSNSRSEMNVSTLELGDSALYLCASSPGLAGGVSTDTQYFGPGTRLTVL.

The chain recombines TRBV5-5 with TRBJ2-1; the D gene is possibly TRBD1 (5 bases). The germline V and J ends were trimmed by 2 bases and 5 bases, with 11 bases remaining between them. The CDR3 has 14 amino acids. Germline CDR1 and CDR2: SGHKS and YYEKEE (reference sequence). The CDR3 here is CASSFGQGNNEQFF. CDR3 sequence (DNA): TGTGCCAGCAGCTTTGGGCAGGGTAACAATGAGCAGTTCTTC.

CDR3 in DNA: TGTGCCAGCAGCTTAACCGTGAACACTGAAGCTTTCTTT. Translating gives CASSLTVNTEAFF. The chain employs TRBV7-3 and TRBJ1-1; D uncertain. V shed 0 bases and J shed 0 bases, with 2 bases lying between them. Germline V gene data show CDR1 as SGHTA and CDR2 as FQGTGA. The CDR3 sequence is 13 residues long.

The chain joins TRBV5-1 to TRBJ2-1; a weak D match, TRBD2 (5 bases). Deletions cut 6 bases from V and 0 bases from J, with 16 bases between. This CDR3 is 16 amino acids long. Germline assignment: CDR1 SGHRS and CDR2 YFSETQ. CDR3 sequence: CASTKEVASSYNEQFF. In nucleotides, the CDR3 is TGCGCCAGCACCAAAGAGGTAGCGAGCTCCTACAATGAGCAGTTCTTC.

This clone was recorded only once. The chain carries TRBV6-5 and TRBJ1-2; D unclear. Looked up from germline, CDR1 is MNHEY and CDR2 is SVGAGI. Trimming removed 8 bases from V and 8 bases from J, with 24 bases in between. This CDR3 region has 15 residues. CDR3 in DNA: TGTGCCAGCCAGACGAGAGGATCTCTTTCGGGAGGCTACACCTTC. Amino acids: CASQTRGSLSGGYTF.

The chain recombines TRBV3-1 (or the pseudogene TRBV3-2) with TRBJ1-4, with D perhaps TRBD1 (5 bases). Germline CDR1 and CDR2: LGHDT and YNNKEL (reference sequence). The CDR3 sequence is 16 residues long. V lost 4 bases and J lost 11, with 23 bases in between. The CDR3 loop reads CASSLIRAGPSTKLFF. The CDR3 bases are TGTGCCAGCAGCCTGATTAGGGCGGGGCCTAGTACGAAACTGTTTTTT.

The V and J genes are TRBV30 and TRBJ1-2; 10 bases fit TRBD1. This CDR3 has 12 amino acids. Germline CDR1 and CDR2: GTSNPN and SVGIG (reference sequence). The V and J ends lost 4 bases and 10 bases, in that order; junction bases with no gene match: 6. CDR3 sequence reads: CAWNRDRGAYTF. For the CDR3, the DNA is TGTGCCTGGAACCGGGACAGGGGTGCCTACACCTTC.